This T cell receptor beta chain comes out of a study of T cells in localized non-small cell lung cancer (dated by TCRdb to the early 2020s). Regarding the complete study: T cell repertoires of more than 200 early-stage NSCLC patients were analyzed, with tumors being compared against uninvolved tumor-adjacent lungs. The cohort was made up of some 240 treatment-naive NSCLC patients whose localized lung tumors had been resected. NSCLC patients had a mean age of roughly 66 years, and approximately 140 were male and over 85 female. The study at large found these results: Since the design was exploratory, TCR variables were selected using unadjusted p-values with no false-discovery rate correction. Uninvolved tumor-adjacent lung showed the highest T cell clonality, higher than tumor, which suggests more focused antigenic responses in the uninvolved tumor-adjacent lung. Higher T cell density in blood was associated with longer overall survival, whereas higher clonality in adjacent lung was associated with shorter survival. Of the top 100 tumor clones, a median of roughly 60 were detected in paired uninvolved adjacent lung; roughly 29 were also among that lung's top 100. Multi-region tumor sequencing was not performed, so intratumor heterogeneity could not be excluded.

The germline V gene (reference sequence) sets CDR1 to GTSNPN and CDR2 to SVGIG. The junction shows trimming of 6 bases on V and 2 bases on J, and the gene matches do not reach 5 bases of it. Reading from cysteine to phenylalanine, the CDR3 counts 13 amino acids. The only DNA kept is the CDR3, 39 bases in frame from the first base. TCR beta CDR3 regions were sequenced from DNA using the immunoSEQ Assay. The authors processed their data as follows. T cell density was computed as TCR beta template counts normalized to usable DNA estimated by amplifying housekeeping genes. Using the preseqR package, richness was estimated by extrapolating to 120,000 templates for tissue samples and 400,000 templates for PBMC samples. Clonality was calculated as one minus Pielou's evenness. Differential abundance testing on productive amino-acid clonotypes, with a minimum total count of 5 and an alpha of 0.1, was used to identify tissue-enriched TCRs. The Jaccard Index and the Morisita Overlap Index were used to quantify repertoire overlap between compartments. GLIPH grouped TCR beta CDR3s together with public tetramer-defined viral CDR3s, and a viral motif had to include at least three viral sequences and show V-gene enrichment. Not all clones reach the TCRdb copy of this immuneACCESS table, which keeps in-frame sequences only. Checked studies attribute under half of the gap to unresolved V genes and leave the rest unexplained. V and J calls plus clone size are reproduced from that table; the DNA served to infer D and trimming. The sample records roughly 72,000 clones, about 86% of which are singletons. Just over 20% of the sample comes from the top ten.

At diagnosis, tumor, uninvolved tumor-adjacent lung and peripheral blood were collected and then preserved as a mix of FFPE and fresh-frozen material. For TCR repertoire profiling, blood samples were analyzed in the form of peripheral blood mononuclear cells. On this clone itself: Its binding antigen is unknown. No base-level quality is on record; no much larger clone is a single base apart.

The specimen was peripheral blood, collected before any cancer treatment. The chain is encoded by TRBV30 joined to TRBJ2-7, and TRBD2 matches 9 of the central bases. The receptor was isolated from a male donor at least 60 years old with stage III squamous cell lung carcinoma. The CDR3 protein: CACTSGSTYEQYF. The DNA reads TGTGCCTGCACTAGCGGGTCTACCTACGAGCAGTACTTC.